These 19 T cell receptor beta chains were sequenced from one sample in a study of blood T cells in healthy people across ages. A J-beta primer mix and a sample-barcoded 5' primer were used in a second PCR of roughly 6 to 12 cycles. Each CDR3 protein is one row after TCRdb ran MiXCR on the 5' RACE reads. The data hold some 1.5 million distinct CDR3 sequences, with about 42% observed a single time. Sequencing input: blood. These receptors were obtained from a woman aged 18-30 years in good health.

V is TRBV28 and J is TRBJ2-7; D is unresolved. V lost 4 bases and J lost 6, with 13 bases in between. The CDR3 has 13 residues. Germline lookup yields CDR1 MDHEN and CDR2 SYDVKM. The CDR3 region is CASSSPPVGEQYF. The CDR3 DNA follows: TGTGCCAGCAGTTCCCCCCCCGTAGGCGAGCAGTACTTC.

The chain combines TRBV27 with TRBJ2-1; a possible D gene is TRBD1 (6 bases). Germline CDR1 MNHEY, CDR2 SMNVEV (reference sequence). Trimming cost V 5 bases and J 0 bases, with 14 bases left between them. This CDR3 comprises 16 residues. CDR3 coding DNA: TGTGCCAGCAGTACAAGACAGGCCGGCTCCTACAATGAGCAGTTCTTC. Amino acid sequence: CASSTRQAGSYNEQFF.

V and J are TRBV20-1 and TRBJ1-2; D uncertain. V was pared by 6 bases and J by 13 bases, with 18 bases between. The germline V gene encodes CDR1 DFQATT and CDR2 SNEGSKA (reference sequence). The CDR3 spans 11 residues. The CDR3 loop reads CSAQSGPEGTF. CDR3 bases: TGCAGTGCGCAGAGCGGGCCAGAGGGCACCTTC.

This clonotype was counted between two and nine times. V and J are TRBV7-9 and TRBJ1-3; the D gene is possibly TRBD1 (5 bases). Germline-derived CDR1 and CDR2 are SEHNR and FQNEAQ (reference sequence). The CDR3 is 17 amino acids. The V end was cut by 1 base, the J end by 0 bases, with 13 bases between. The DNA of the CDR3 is TGTGCCAGCAGCTTAGTCAACAGGCCCTACTCTGGAAACACCATATATTTT. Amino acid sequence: CASSLVNRPYSGNTIYF. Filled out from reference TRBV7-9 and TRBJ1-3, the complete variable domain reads DTGVSQNPRHKITKRGQNVTFRCDPISEHNRLYWYRQTLGQGPEFLTYFQNEAQLEKSRLLSDRFSAERPKGSFSTLEIQRTEQGDSAMYLCASSLVNRPYSGNTIYFGEGSWLTVV.

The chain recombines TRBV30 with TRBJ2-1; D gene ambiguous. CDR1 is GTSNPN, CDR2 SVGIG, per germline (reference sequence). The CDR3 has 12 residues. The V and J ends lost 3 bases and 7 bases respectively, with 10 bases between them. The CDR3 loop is CAWRQGSNEQFF. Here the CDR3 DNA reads TGTGCCTGGAGACAAGGGTCGAATGAGCAGTTCTTC.

The CDR3: CASSPQATNYGYTF. CDR3 nucleotides: TGTGCCAGCTCACCGCAGGCGACAAACTATGGCTACACCTTC. The chain has TRBV18 and TRBJ1-2; D ambiguous. Germline-derived CDR1 and CDR2 are KGHSH and LQKENI. V was clipped by 3 bases and J by 2 bases, with 10 bases between them. This CDR3 spans 14 amino acids.

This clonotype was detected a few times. Written as DNA, the CDR3 is TGTGCCAGCAGCTTAGCTATGCCCACTGAAGCTTTCTTT. Amino acid sequence: CASSLAMPTEAFF. The rearrangement joins TRBV7-8 to TRBJ1-1; no definite D call. The germline V gene has CDR1 SGHVS and CDR2 FQNEAQ. The CDR3 runs 13 residues. Trimming left V 0 bases short and J 4 bases short, with 6 bases between.

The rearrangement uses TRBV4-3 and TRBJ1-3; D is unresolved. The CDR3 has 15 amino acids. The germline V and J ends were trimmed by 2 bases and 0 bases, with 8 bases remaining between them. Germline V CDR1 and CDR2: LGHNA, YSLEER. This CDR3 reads CASSQRTYSGNTIYF. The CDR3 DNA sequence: TGCGCCAGCAGCCAAAGGACTTACTCTGGAAACACCATATATTTT.

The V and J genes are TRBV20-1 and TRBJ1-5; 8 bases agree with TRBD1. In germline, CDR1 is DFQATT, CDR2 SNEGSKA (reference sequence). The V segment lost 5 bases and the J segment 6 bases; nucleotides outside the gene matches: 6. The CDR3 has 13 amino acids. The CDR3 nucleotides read TGCAGTGCTCGGACAGGGAACATTCAGCCCCAGCATTTT. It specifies CSARTGNIQPQHF.

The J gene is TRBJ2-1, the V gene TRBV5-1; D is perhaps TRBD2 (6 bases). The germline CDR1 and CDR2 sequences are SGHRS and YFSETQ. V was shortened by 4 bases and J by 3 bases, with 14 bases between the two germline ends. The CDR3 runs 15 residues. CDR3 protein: CASSDLSGVYNEQFF. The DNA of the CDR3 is TGCGCCAGCAGCGATTTATCGGGAGTCTACAATGAGCAGTTCTTC.

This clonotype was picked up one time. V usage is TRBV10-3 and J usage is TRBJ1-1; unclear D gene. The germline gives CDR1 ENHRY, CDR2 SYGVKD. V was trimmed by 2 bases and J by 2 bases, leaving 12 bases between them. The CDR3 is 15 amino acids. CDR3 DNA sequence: TGTGCCATCAGTGAGCCGGCGGGCTCAAACACTGAAGCTTTCTTT. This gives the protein CAISEPAGSNTEAFF.

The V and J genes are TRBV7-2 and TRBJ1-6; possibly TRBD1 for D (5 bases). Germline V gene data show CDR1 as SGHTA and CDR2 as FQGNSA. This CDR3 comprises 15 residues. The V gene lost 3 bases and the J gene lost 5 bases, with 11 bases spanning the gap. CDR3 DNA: TGTGCCAGCAGCTTTGTGACAGTGAATAATTCACCCCTCCACTTT. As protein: CASSFVTVNNSPLHF.

DNA of the CDR3: TGTGCCACCAGCAGAGTAGTAGGGCCCATCGGATATAGCAATCAGCCCCAGCATTTT. Encoded protein: CATSRVVGPIGYSNQPQHF. The V and J genes are TRBV15 and TRBJ1-5; D remains unclear. The V end lost 1 base, the J end lost 0 bases, and 19 bases lay between the germline ends. CDR3 length: 19 residues. CDR1 and CDR2 (germline): LNHNV, YYDKDF (reference sequence).

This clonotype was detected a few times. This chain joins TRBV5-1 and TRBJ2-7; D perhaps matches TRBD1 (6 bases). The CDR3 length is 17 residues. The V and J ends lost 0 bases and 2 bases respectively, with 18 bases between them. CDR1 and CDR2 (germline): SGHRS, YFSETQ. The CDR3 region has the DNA TGCGCCAGCAGCTTGGGAACAGGGTTCCTCGGCACCTACGAGCAGTACTTC. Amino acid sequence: CASSLGTGFLGTYEQYF.

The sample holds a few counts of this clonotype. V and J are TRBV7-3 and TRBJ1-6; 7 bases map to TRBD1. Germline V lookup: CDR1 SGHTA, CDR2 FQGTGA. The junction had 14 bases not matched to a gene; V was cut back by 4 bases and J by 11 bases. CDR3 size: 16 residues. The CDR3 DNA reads TGTGCCAGCAGCTCAGGCACAGGGGTTTCCGCGGCACCCCTCCACTTT. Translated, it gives CASSSGTGVSAAPLHF.

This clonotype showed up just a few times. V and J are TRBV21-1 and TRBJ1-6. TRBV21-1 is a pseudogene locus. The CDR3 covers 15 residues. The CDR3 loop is CASSKVRISRSPLHF. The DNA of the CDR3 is TGTGCCAGCAGCAAAGTGAGAATATCTCGGTCACCCCTCCACTTT.

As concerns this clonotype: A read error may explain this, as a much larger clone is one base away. CDR3 DNA sequence: TGCAGCATCACCGGCACGACCAAAAACATTCAGTACTTC. Translating gives CSITGTTKNIQYF. The chain has TRBV29-1 and TRBJ2-4; no reliable D call. V was cut by 8 bases and J by 2 bases, with 13 bases left in between. The CDR3 totals 13 residues. CDR1 and CDR2 (germline): SQVTM, ANQGSEA.

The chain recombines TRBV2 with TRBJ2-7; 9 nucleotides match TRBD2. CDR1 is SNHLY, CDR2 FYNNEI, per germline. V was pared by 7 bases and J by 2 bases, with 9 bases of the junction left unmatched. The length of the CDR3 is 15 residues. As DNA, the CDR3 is TGTGCCAGCAACCCCCTAGCGGGACGTACCTACGAGCAGTACTTC. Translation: CASNPLAGRTYEQYF.

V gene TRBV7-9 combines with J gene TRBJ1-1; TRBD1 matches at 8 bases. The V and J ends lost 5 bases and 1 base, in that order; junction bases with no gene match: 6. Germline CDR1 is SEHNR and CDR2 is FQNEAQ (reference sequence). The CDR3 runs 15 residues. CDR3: CASSPRGQGNTEAFF. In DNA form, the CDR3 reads TGTGCCAGCAGCCCCCGAGGACAGGGGAACACTGAAGCTTTCTTT.